This TCR beta chain was recorded in a study of cytomegalovirus exposure and HLA in healthy donors. As regards this clone: Its antigen is undetermined.

CDR3 length equals 13 residues. Between the trimmed V and J ends, which lost 2 bases and 7 bases, there was a span of 14 bases. CDR1 is GTSNPN, CDR2 SVGIG, per germline (reference sequence). General study findings and limits: Sequencing likely caused a cluster of highly shared sequence variants. There were some public TCRs occurring in many donors, but most TCR sequences were rare. The Asian-associated ancestry cluster reportedly had fewer N-insertions than the 666-donor mean in a later analysis. Researchers reported in a later analysis that common viral pathogens appeared linked to several top clusters.

It was with 60 Vbeta and 13 Jbeta primers that the PCR ran. Sequencing used immunoSEQ multiplex PCR; TCRdb keeps in-frame clones, though not all of them. The sample's table shows around 100,000 clones. Source material: PBMCs. This sequence was found in a man between 40 and 49 years old in good health and CMV-seropositive. V usage is TRBV30 and J usage is TRBJ1-2, with a weak D call TRBD1 (5 bases). This CDR3 is CAWSSGTGGGYTF. Written as DNA, the CDR3 is TGTGCCTGGAGTTCTGGGACCGGGGGTGGCTACACCTTC.